The entry below gives a single T cell receptor beta chain sequence along with its context. Its specificity is not known. Sorting of PBMCs yielded the CD4+ and CD8+ T cells. CDR1 is SQVTM, CDR2 ANQGSEA, per germline. The CDR3 consists of 14 residues. With 4 bases removed from V and 4 bases from J, the gap between germline ends came to 17 bases. The data originate from a study of CD8+ T cells in alopecia areata. Study details: Tofacitinib administration persisted for 6 to 18 months, succeeded by 6 months off drug. General study points: Scalp sample data also include resident alphabeta T cells from normal skin.

Extraction of RNA preceded its reverse transcription into cDNA, which served as the sequencing template. Clones were sequenced by immunoSEQ multiplex PCR, and TCRdb holds only the in-frame ones, with some missing. The table shows under 250,000 clones, with 50% to 60% occurring only once. The clonotype originates from a human donor with alopecia areata. J is TRBJ2-7 and V is TRBV29-1, with TRBD2 as a possible D gene (6 bases). Here the sequenced sample was CD4+ T cells sorted from blood, taken at week 0. The CDR3 region has the DNA TGCAGCGTTGTAACGGGGGACCTCGGTTACGAGCAGTACTTC. This gives the protein CSVVTGDLGYEQYF.